A selection of T cell receptor beta chains follows, all from one sample in a study of T cell responses to AZD1222 COVID-19 vaccine. Produced via immunoSEQ multiplex PCR; TCRdb's table is partial and in-frame only. The table has under 150,000 clones, roughly 90% seen once. This sample comprised peripheral blood, obtained on day 0 of AZD1222 vaccination. The source of these receptors is an adult in good health. CDR3s include the opening cysteine and the closing phenylalanine or tryptophan. A D gene is named only where the DNA matches it firmly. Size is omitted from some rows. Given values are once, few, many or a class for expanded clones.

-,TRBV19,TRBJ2-2,-,CASRLISGGAGELFF,TGTGCCAGTAGACTTATAAGTGGAGGGGCGGGGGAGCTGTTTTTT
-,TRBV28,TRBJ1-2,TRBD1,CASRKQGKTFYYGYTF,TGTGCCAGCAGGAAACAGGGGAAGACTTTTTACTATGGCTACACCTTC
-,TRBV4-1,TRBJ2-5,-,CASSQDPGAGVETQYF,TGCGCCAGCAGCCAAGATCCCGGGGCAGGGGTCGAGACCCAGTACTTC
-,TRBV7-9,TRBJ2-5,-,CASSLVAETQYF,TGTGCCAGCAGCTTAGTGGCAGAGACCCAGTACTTC
-,TRBV9,TRBJ2-5,-,CASSAGTPKETQYF,TGTGCCAGCAGCGCCGGGACGCCGAAAGAGACCCAGTACTTC
once,TRBV27,TRBJ2-5,TRBD2,CASSLAGGQETQYF,TGTGCCAGCAGTTTAGCGGGGGGGCAAGAGACCCAGTACTTC
-,TRBV7-9,TRBJ1-1,-,CASSLELANTEAFF,TGTGCCAGCAGCTTAGAGTTGGCGAACACTGAAGCTTTCTTT
-,TRBV27,TRBJ1-2,TRBD1,CASSRTGGGYGYTF,TGTGCCAGCAGTCGGACAGGGGGCGGATATGGCTACACCTTC
-,TRBV5-1,TRBJ1-1,TRBD1,CASSYWEGTGPGAFF,TGCGCCAGCAGCTACTGGGAGGGGACAGGGCCCGGAGCTTTCTTT
few,TRBV4-3,TRBJ2-5,TRBD2,CASSQGTSGETQYF,TGCGCCAGCAGCCAAGGGACTAGCGGGGAGACCCAGTACTTC
-,TRBV3-1/TRBV3-2,TRBJ1-1,-,CASSRTPAPAQATEAFF,TGTGCCAGCAGCCGTACCCCGGCCCCCGCCCAGGCCACTGAAGCTTTCTTT
-,TRBV18,TRBJ1-6,-,CASSPSGRAPNSPLHF,TGTGCCAGCTCACCGAGTGGGCGGGCCCCTAATTCACCCCTCCACTTT
-,TRBV5-1,TRBJ2-3,TRBD2,CASSLGQTSTDMQYF,TGCGCCAGCAGCTTGGGTCAGACTAGCACAGATATGCAGTATTTT
-,TRBV18,TRBJ1-2,-,CASSPDLSYYGYTF,TGTGCCAGCTCACCAGATCTCAGCTACTATGGCTACACCTTC
-,TRBV2,TRBJ1-1,-,CASCVTSTEAFF,TGTGCCAGCTGCGTCACCTCCACTGAAGCTTTCTTT
-,TRBV29-1,TRBJ2-7,-,CSVVGSSYEQYF,TGCAGCGTTGTGGGAAGCTCCTACGAGCAGTACTTC
-,TRBV5-1,TRBJ2-1,TRBD2,CASSFPGTSGGGSYNEQFF,TGCGCCAGCAGCTTCCCCGGGACTAGCGGGGGGGGAAGCTACAATGAGCAGTTCTTC
few,TRBV7-9,TRBJ1-1,-,CASSGGSDAEAFF,TGTGCCAGCAGCGGGGGGTCTGACGCTGAAGCTTTCTTT
-,TRBV4-1,TRBJ1-3,-,CASSQGGVSGNTIYF,TGCGCCAGCAGCCAAGGTGGAGTCTCTGGAAACACCATATATTTT
-,TRBV27,TRBJ1-2,TRBD1,CASRYRTGKGYTF,TGTGCCAGCAGATACCGGACAGGGAAGGGCTACACCTTC
-,TRBV11-3,TRBJ1-1,-,CASSFGNQGAFF,TGTGCCAGCAGCTTCGGTAATCAGGGGGCTTTCTTT
-,TRBV18,TRBJ1-2,-,CASSPLDDGANYGYTF,TGTGCCAGCTCACCTCTAGACGATGGGGCAAACTATGGCTACACCTTC
few,TRBV15,TRBJ1-1,TRBD1,CATSRAGGQVRAFF,TGTGCCACCAGCAGAGCAGGGGGACAAGTTAGAGCTTTCTTT
-,TRBV3-1/TRBV3-2,TRBJ1-2,-,CASSQDPWGSFYGYTF,TGTGCCAGCAGCCAAGATCCCTGGGGGAGTTTCTATGGCTACACCTTC
-,TRBV2,TRBJ1-1,-,CASSTGNTEAFF,TGTGCCAGCAGTACAGGGAACACTGAAGCTTTCTTT
-,TRBV11-2,TRBJ2-7,-,CASSSSPDPSYEQYF,TGTGCCAGCAGCTCCAGCCCGGATCCCTCCTACGAGCAGTACTTC
-,TRBV3-1/TRBV3-2,TRBJ1-1,-,CASSREGMNTEAFF,TGTGCCAGCAGCCGAGAGGGGATGAACACTGAAGCTTTCTTT
-,TRBV7-9,TRBJ1-2,TRBD1,CASLRTKNRGMHGYTF,TGTGCCAGCCTCCGAACCAAGAACAGGGGTATGCATGGCTACACCTTC
-,TRBV7-3,TRBJ2-1,-,CASSLTGGEQFF,TGTGCCAGCAGCTTAACAGGGGGTGAGCAGTTCTTC
-,TRBV19,TRBJ1-5,TRBD1,CASSARDRGQKGQPQHF,TGTGCCAGTAGTGCCCGGGACAGGGGGCAAAAGGGGCAGCCCCAGCATTTT